Below, 3 T cell receptor beta chains from the same sample are listed, as sequenced in a study of cytomegalovirus exposure and HLA in healthy donors. 13 Jbeta primers and 60 Vbeta primers were used for the PCR. Libraries were prepared by immunoSEQ multiplex PCR; TCRdb keeps only in-frame clonotypes and omits some of them. Found here are roughly 150,000 clones, roughly 70% of them singletons; the top ten hold roughly 4%. The sample was PBMCs. The receptors were sampled from a man aged 60 to 69 in good health and CMV-seronegative.

The chain combines TRBV6-1 with TRBJ2-7; weak D call: TRBD2 (5 bases). There are 14 residues in the CDR3. V lost 2 bases and J lost 4, with 12 bases in between. Germline CDR1 reads MNHNS; CDR2 reads SASEGT. The CDR3 loop is CASSELDSGYEQYF. In DNA, the CDR3 is TGTGCCAGCAGTGAATTGGACTCGGGTTACGAGCAGTACTTC.

This sequence joins TRBV29-1 and TRBJ1-2; D possibly corresponds to TRBD1 (5 bases). The CDR3 is 17 amino acids. The V end was cut by 1 base, the J end by 3 bases, with 21 bases between. From germline, CDR1 is SQVTM and CDR2 ANQGSEA. In DNA form, the CDR3 reads TGCAGCGTTGAAGGGGTATACAGGTCTTCTGGGGACTATGGCTACACCTTC. Encoded protein: CSVEGVYRSSGDYGYTF.

This clone showed up just a few times. The chain links TRBV5-4 to TRBJ1-6, with D maybe TRBD1 (5 bases). V was clipped by 4 bases and J by 0 bases, with 14 bases between them. Germline lookup yields CDR1 SGHNT and CDR2 YYREEE (reference sequence). The length of the CDR3 is 17 residues. This chain's CDR3 is CASSLDSESSYNSPLHF. The CDR3 DNA reads as TGTGCCAGCAGCCTAGACAGTGAAAGCTCCTATAATTCACCCCTCCACTTT.